The rows below give T cell receptor beta chains drawn from one sample of a study of T cell responses to AZD1222 COVID-19 vaccine. Profiling relied on immunoSEQ multiplex PCR, and the TCRdb table lists in-frame clones only, not all of them. The sample has 150,000 to 200,000 clones; approximately 92% are singletons. The starting material was peripheral blood, obtained on day 0 of AZD1222 vaccination. The source is an adult in good health. The CDR3 runs from the conserved cysteine through the conserved F or W. Each record gives: CDR3 protein, V gene, J gene.

CDR3 protein: CASSWGNQPQHF
V gene: TRBV12-3/TRBV12-4
J gene: TRBJ1-5

CDR3 protein: CAISEPLETDTQYF
V gene: TRBV10-3
J gene: TRBJ2-3

CDR3 protein: CASSYRQGVYEQYF
V gene: TRBV5-1
J gene: TRBJ2-7

CDR3 protein: CASQRTDIYEQYF
V gene: TRBV6-5
J gene: TRBJ2-7

CDR3 protein: CAISERDYGYTF
V gene: TRBV10-3
J gene: TRBJ1-2

CDR3 protein: CASSSRLAKNIQYF
V gene: TRBV28
J gene: TRBJ2-4

CDR3 protein: CASSLDPLTGDYGYTF
V gene: TRBV7-2
J gene: TRBJ1-2

CDR3 protein: CASSLGDTFNYGYTF
V gene: TRBV5-1
J gene: TRBJ1-2

CDR3 protein: CASSPPGGYGYTF
V gene: TRBV18
J gene: TRBJ1-2

CDR3 protein: CASNQGDTGELFF
V gene: TRBV12-3/TRBV12-4
J gene: TRBJ2-2

CDR3 protein: CASSPPRTFRRMNTEAFF
V gene: TRBV18
J gene: TRBJ1-1

CDR3 protein: CAWSLTSFQQYF
V gene: TRBV30
J gene: TRBJ2-7

CDR3 protein: CAIGGDRGRNYGYTF
V gene: TRBV19
J gene: TRBJ1-2

CDR3 protein: CASSLPGVTRTGELFF
V gene: TRBV13
J gene: TRBJ2-2

CDR3 protein: CASSDGQTYYGYTF
V gene: TRBV5-4
J gene: TRBJ1-2

CDR3 protein: CASSMNRGQPYTNYGYTF
V gene: TRBV19
J gene: TRBJ1-2

CDR3 protein: CASVYPGELFF
V gene: TRBV27
J gene: TRBJ2-2

CDR3 protein: CASSYGGPGSYNEQFF
V gene: TRBV19
J gene: TRBJ2-1

CDR3 protein: CASSQAEAADTQYF
V gene: TRBV3-1/TRBV3-2
J gene: TRBJ2-3

CDR3 protein: CATSRVGQKTEKLFF
V gene: TRBV15
J gene: TRBJ1-4

CDR3 protein: CASSLGSEAFF
V gene: TRBV7-9
J gene: TRBJ1-1

CDR3 protein: CASSQLYRDSPLHF
V gene: TRBV3-1/TRBV3-2
J gene: TRBJ1-6

CDR3 protein: CASSLGGRTNEKLFF
V gene: TRBV5-4
J gene: TRBJ1-4

CDR3 protein: CASSATGPTDHGYTF
V gene: TRBV19
J gene: TRBJ1-2

CDR3 protein: CASSPSPGQGSTEAFF
V gene: TRBV2
J gene: TRBJ1-1

CDR3 protein: CSAWDTYGYTF
V gene: TRBV20-1
J gene: TRBJ1-2

CDR3 protein: CASSRYRNTEAFF
V gene: TRBV6-5
J gene: TRBJ1-1

CDR3 protein: CASSQDIIGTGPGQPQHF
V gene: TRBV3-1/TRBV3-2
J gene: TRBJ1-5

CDR3 protein: CASSVRTGGGYGYTF
V gene: TRBV10-2
J gene: TRBJ1-2

CDR3 protein: CASSEALPGESNQPQHF
V gene: TRBV6-1
J gene: TRBJ1-5

CDR3 protein: CASSFEATSGNTIYF
V gene: TRBV7-2
J gene: TRBJ1-3

CDR3 protein: CASSPLRLGASNSPLHF
V gene: TRBV19
J gene: TRBJ1-6

CDR3 protein: CASSSGGMNTEAFF
V gene: TRBV28
J gene: TRBJ1-1

CDR3 protein: CATSTGSNQPQHF
V gene: TRBV19
J gene: TRBJ1-5

CDR3 protein: CASSLAGDSWGPGRYGYTF
V gene: TRBV11-2
J gene: TRBJ1-2

CDR3 protein: CASSLLGLAGARDEQFF
V gene: TRBV7-9
J gene: TRBJ2-1

CDR3 protein: CASSPGAGLDNEQFF
V gene: TRBV6-5
J gene: TRBJ2-1

CDR3 protein: CASRDMNNYGYTF
V gene: TRBV9
J gene: TRBJ1-2

CDR3 protein: CASSLRDSGNSPLHF
V gene: TRBV6-2/TRBV6-3
J gene: TRBJ1-6

CDR3 protein: CASSEGQGWAEKLFF
V gene: TRBV10-1
J gene: TRBJ1-4

CDR3 protein: CASTVDSGNTIYF
V gene: TRBV5-1
J gene: TRBJ1-3

CDR3 protein: CASSLWSGTTNTGELFF
V gene: TRBV5-1
J gene: TRBJ2-2

CDR3 protein: CASGYTGSYGYTF
V gene: TRBV27
J gene: TRBJ1-2

CDR3 protein: CASSQDPRGGAVDTQYF
V gene: TRBV4-2
J gene: TRBJ2-3

CDR3 protein: CATSRDQGYANTGELFF
V gene: TRBV15
J gene: TRBJ2-2

CDR3 protein: CAAGAREPQETQYF
V gene: TRBV15
J gene: TRBJ2-5

CDR3 protein: CASSQETGHTEAFF
V gene: TRBV4-3
J gene: TRBJ1-1

CDR3 protein: CASSLDRHTQYF
V gene: TRBV7-9
J gene: TRBJ2-3

CDR3 protein: CASIRGSLGSYEQYF
V gene: TRBV28
J gene: TRBJ2-7

CDR3 protein: CASRGLGGEQYF
V gene: TRBV2
J gene: TRBJ2-7

CDR3 protein: CASSRKRDTEAFF
V gene: TRBV11-2
J gene: TRBJ1-1

CDR3 protein: CASRDRGLYNEQFF
V gene: TRBV5-1
J gene: TRBJ2-1

CDR3 protein: CASSSTGGAGNQPQHF
V gene: TRBV19
J gene: TRBJ1-5

CDR3 protein: CASSVGSPPINRELNEKLFF
V gene: TRBV5-1
J gene: TRBJ1-4

CDR3 protein: CASSEGDRATNEKLFF
V gene: TRBV25-1
J gene: TRBJ1-4

CDR3 protein: CASSIVQMNTEAFF
V gene: TRBV19
J gene: TRBJ1-1

CDR3 protein: CASSPPGVEAFF
V gene: TRBV11-2
J gene: TRBJ1-1

CDR3 protein: CASSLGQPNQPQHF
V gene: TRBV5-1
J gene: TRBJ1-5

CDR3 protein: CASSSRQGYPGNTIYF
V gene: TRBV19
J gene: TRBJ1-3

CDR3 protein: CASSQLWGRGQQGLGYTF
V gene: TRBV3-1/TRBV3-2
J gene: TRBJ1-2